This T cell receptor (beta chain) emerged from a study of blood T cell repertoires in COVID-19. With 2 bases removed from V and 4 bases from J, the gap between germline ends came to 13 bases. Per the germline V gene, CDR1 is SEHNR and CDR2 is FQNEAQ (reference sequence). CDR3 length: 15 amino acids. Measured with immunoSEQ multiplex PCR; TCRdb has only the in-frame clones, and not every one. The sample yields 200,000 or so clones, more than 75% seen once. This sequence was found in a man in his forties or fifties who had recovered from COVID-19. The chain joins TRBV7-9 to TRBJ2-3, with D perhaps TRBD2 (5 bases). Material: peripheral blood. This chain's CDR3 is CASSLRGKSSDTQYF. The CDR3 DNA is TGTGCCAGCAGCTTACGAGGGAAAAGCTCAGATACGCAGTATTTT.